Shown below are 27 T cell receptor beta chains from a single sample sequenced in a study of CD8 T cells in Susac syndrome. cDNA came from about 0.5 to 1 ug RNA primed by random hexamers. Each CDR3 protein is one row after TCRdb ran MiXCR on the immunoSEQ multiplex PCR reads. The profile shows roughly 200,000 distinct CDR3 sequences, 90% to 95% of them singletons. The sequencing sample was made of CD4+ T cells from PBMCs. The receptors here all came from a human donor in good health.

The J gene is TRBJ2-1, the V gene TRBV2, with 14 bases that match TRBD2. V lost 3 bases and J lost 7; bases outside the gene matches: 2. Germline lookup yields CDR1 SNHLY and CDR2 FYNNEI. The CDR3 extends over 15 amino acids. CDR3: CASSEGLAGVNEQFF. The CDR3, as DNA: TGTGCCAGCAGTGAGGGACTAGCGGGAGTGAATGAGCAGTTCTTC.

The rearrangement joins TRBV11-2 to TRBJ1-1, with D hard to call. Between the trimmed V and J ends, which lost 7 bases and 1 base, there was a span of 10 bases. The germline CDR1 and CDR2 sequences are SGHAT and FQNNGV. The CDR3 contains 13 residues. CDR3 in DNA: TGTGCCAGCACCCACGGAGGGAACACTGAAGCTTTCTTT. Its protein product is CASTHGGNTEAFF.

This clonotype showed up just once. The chain combines TRBV30 with TRBJ1-3; 9 nucleotides line up with TRBD1. The germline gives CDR1 GTSNPN, CDR2 SVGIG (reference sequence). The CDR3 has 13 amino acids. J lost 3 bases, V lost 5 bases, and 2 bases had no gene match. CDR3 sequence (DNA): TGTGCCTGGGACAGGGGGTTTGGAAACACCATATATTTT. Amino acid sequence: CAWDRGFGNTIYF.

The chain uses TRBV14 and TRBJ2-2; possible D gene TRBD1, 5 bases. The V gene lost 0 bases and the J gene lost 6 bases, with 11 bases spanning the gap. The CDR3 covers 15 residues. Germline V CDR1 and CDR2: SGHDN, FVKESK. The CDR3 protein is CASSQEPGLAGELFF. For the CDR3, the DNA is TGTGCCAGCAGCCAAGAACCAGGGCTGGCCGGGGAGCTGTTTTTT.

V gene TRBV5-4 combines with J gene TRBJ1-2; 8 bases agree with TRBD1. In germline, CDR1 is SGHNT, CDR2 YYREEE (reference sequence). The CDR3 contains 16 residues. Trimming cost V 4 bases and J 4 bases; bases outside gene matches: 12. In DNA, the CDR3 is TGTGCCAGCAGCAATTTAGGACAGGGATTATCCTATGGCTACACCTTC. This gives the protein CASSNLGQGLSYGYTF.

The chain uses TRBV5-1 and TRBJ2-3, with D unclear. Germline assignment: CDR1 SGHRS and CDR2 YFSETQ. The CDR3 contains 15 residues. V was cut by 0 bases and J by 0 bases, with 8 bases left in between. The CDR3 loop is CASSLGQTSTDTQYF. CDR3 in DNA: TGCGCCAGCAGCTTGGGGCAGACTAGCACAGATACGCAGTATTTT.

This chain connects TRBV28 to TRBJ1-1, with D perhaps matching TRBD1 (5 bases). Per the germline V gene, CDR1 is MDHEN and CDR2 is SYDVKM. The germline V and J ends were trimmed by 4 bases and 6 bases, with 15 bases remaining between them. The CDR3 sequence is 14 residues long. CDR3 amino acids: CASSSSRAGSEAFF. CDR3 nucleotides: TGTGCCAGCAGTTCCTCCAGGGCGGGGTCTGAAGCTTTCTTT.

The chain has TRBV12-3 or TRBV12-4 and TRBJ2-7, with 7 bases matching TRBD1. This CDR3 is built from 15 residues. J gave up 0 bases and V 5 bases, and 7 bases lay outside the gene matches. The chain's CDR3 is CASSPDRDPSYEQYF. The CDR3 DNA is TGTGCCAGCAGTCCCGACAGGGATCCCTCCTACGAGCAGTACTTC.

This rearrangement joins TRBV12-3 or TRBV12-4 to TRBJ2-5; 8 bases match TRBD2. CDR3 length: 16 amino acids. V shed 5 bases and J 2 bases; nucleotides not matched to a gene: 10. CDR3 nucleotides: TGTGCCAGCAGTCTACCTCCGGGACTAGGGCAAGAGACCCAGTACTTC. It encodes CASSLPPGLGQETQYF.

The chain joins TRBV20-1 to TRBJ2-3; D ambiguous. The germline V gene has CDR1 DFQATT and CDR2 SNEGSKA (reference sequence). With 5 bases removed from V and 3 bases from J, the gap between germline ends came to 6 bases. This CDR3 comprises 11 residues. This CDR3 is CSACVTDTQYF. The CDR3, as DNA: TGCAGTGCTTGTGTTACAGATACGCAGTATTTT.

The V gene is TRBV9, the J gene TRBJ2-1; unclear D gene. This CDR3 has 12 amino acids. The V end was cut by 1 base, the J end by 7 bases, with 6 bases between. CDR1 SGDLS and CDR2 YYNGEE come from the germline V gene. The CDR3: CASSVIGNEQFF. The CDR3 DNA follows: TGTGCCAGCAGCGTAATAGGAAATGAGCAGTTCTTC.

The CDR3 is CASSVGSWNTEAFF. CDR3 DNA sequence: TGTGCCAGCAGCGTAGGCAGCTGGAACACTGAAGCTTTCTTT. The rearrangement links TRBV9 to TRBJ1-1, with D unclear. Trimming removed 0 bases at V and 1 base at J, with 7 bases between. Germline V gene sequence: CDR1 SGDLS, CDR2 YYNGEE. This CDR3 comprises 14 residues.

The chain joins TRBV27 to TRBJ2-3; 7 bases are a match to TRBD1. In germline, CDR1 is MNHEY, CDR2 SMNVEV (reference sequence). Trimming removed 5 bases from V and 5 bases from J; junction bases left unmatched: 10. The CDR3 runs 15 residues. CDR3 sequence: CASSQSRDRVDTQYF. CDR3 in DNA: TGTGCCAGCAGTCAGAGCCGGGACAGAGTAGATACGCAGTATTTT.

This clonotype was found a few times. V and J are TRBV9 and TRBJ2-5; no clear D gene. The CDR3 has 13 residues. The V and J ends lost 2 bases and 1 base respectively, with 6 bases between them. Germline CDR1 reads SGDLS; CDR2 reads YYNGEE. This CDR3 reads CASSVAVQETQYF. CDR3 DNA sequence: TGTGCCAGCAGCGTTGCAGTCCAAGAGACCCAGTACTTC.

The chain recombines TRBV10-3 with TRBJ1-1; D perhaps matches TRBD1 (6 bases). This CDR3 is 11 amino acids long. Trimming took 6 bases from V and 7 from J, leaving 9 bases between them. Germline V gene sequence: CDR1 ENHRY, CDR2 SYGVKD. The CDR3 nucleotides read TGTGCCATCAGGAGGGACATTGAAGCTTTCTTT. Protein sequence: CAIRRDIEAFF.

This clonotype was seen once. The chain recombines TRBV29-1 with TRBJ1-5, with D possibly being TRBD1 (5 bases). Looked up from germline, CDR1 is SQVTM and CDR2 is ANQGSEA. The CDR3 consists of 15 residues. The germline V and J ends were trimmed by 1 base and 1 base, with 11 bases remaining between them. The CDR3 bases are TGCAGCGTTGAAGGTGGGACTGGGAGCAATCAGCCCCAGCATTTT. This encodes CSVEGGTGSNQPQHF.

This clonotype was counted only a few times. This chain uses TRBV27 with TRBJ2-3; possible D gene TRBD2, 7 bases. Trimming left V 5 bases short and J 6 bases short, with 9 bases between. This CDR3 has 12 residues. CDR1 is MNHEY and CDR2 is SMNVEV in the germline V gene (reference sequence). The CDR3: CASSGGGDTQYF. CDR3 nucleotides: TGTGCCAGCAGTGGGGGGGGCGATACGCAGTATTTT.

The V call is TRBV7-2, the J call TRBJ2-5, with 11 bases that match TRBD2. Germline V lookup: CDR1 SGHTA, CDR2 FQGNSA. The CDR3 length is 14 residues. Trimming removed 6 bases from V and 0 bases from J; junction bases left unmatched: 0. CDR3 nucleotide sequence: TGTGCCAGCAGGGGACTAGCGGACCAAGAGACCCAGTACTTC. Translation: CASRGLADQETQYF.

The sample holds one count of this clonotype. The V call is TRBV12-3 or TRBV12-4, the J call TRBJ2-1; 8 bases align to TRBD1. The ends lost 7 bases at V and 3 bases at J; junction bases unmatched: 5. The CDR3 spans 14 residues. CDR3 sequence (DNA): TGTGCCAGCATGCAGGGGGCAGGCTACAATGAGCAGTTCTTC. Translation gives CASMQGAGYNEQFF.

This rearrangement joins TRBV3-1 to TRBJ2-1; D might be TRBD2 (5 bases). The CDR3 totals 17 residues. Germline CDR1 and CDR2: LGHDT and YNNKEL (reference sequence). V was trimmed by 2 bases and J by 0 bases, leaving 14 bases between them. CDR3 DNA: TGTGCCAGCAGCCAAAGAGGGAGCCCGAGCTCCTACAATGAGCAGTTCTTC. Its protein product is CASSQRGSPSSYNEQFF.

The chain joins TRBV14 to TRBJ2-3; tentative D call: TRBD2 (6 bases). This CDR3 is built from 17 residues. Per the germline V gene, CDR1 is SGHDN and CDR2 is FVKESK. V was pared by 0 bases and J by 6 bases, with 19 bases between. The CDR3 spells CASSQDSGGRASDTQYF. CDR3 DNA sequence: TGTGCCAGCAGCCAAGATTCCGGGGGTCGGGCCAGCGATACGCAGTATTTT.

V is TRBV19 and J is TRBJ1-5; D may be TRBD1 (5 bases). This CDR3 is 16 amino acids long. Germline assignment: CDR1 LNHDA and CDR2 SQIVND (reference sequence). V lost 3 bases, J lost 0 bases, and 12 bases lay in between. The CDR3 DNA sequence: TGTGCCAGTAGTATGAGTTCGGGGCATAGCAATCAGCCCCAGCATTTT. It translates to CASSMSSGHSNQPQHF.

The chain couples TRBV29-1 to TRBJ2-5, with 14 nucleotides matching TRBD2. The germline CDR1 and CDR2 sequences are SQVTM and ANQGSEA. The CDR3 is 14 residues long. The CDR3 nucleotides read TGCAGTGGGGGACTAGCGGGAGTCGGGGAGACCCAGTACTTC. It yields the protein CSGGLAGVGETQYF.

The V and J genes are TRBV24-1 and TRBJ2-1; D is undetermined. The CDR3 sequence is 13 residues long. The germline gives CDR1 KGHDR, CDR2 SFDVKD. Trimming took 5 bases from V and 2 from J, leaving 6 bases between them. The CDR3 here is CATSGDAYNEQFF. The CDR3 DNA follows: TGTGCCACCAGTGGCGACGCCTACAATGAGCAGTTCTTC.

The chain uses TRBV30 and TRBJ1-5; tentatively, D is TRBD1 (5 bases). V dropped 2 bases and J dropped 1 base, with 12 bases sitting between them. Germline V gene data show CDR1 as GTSNPN and CDR2 as SVGIG (reference sequence). This CDR3 has 15 amino acids. The DNA of the CDR3 is TGTGCCTGGAGTCCTCGACAGAACAGCAATCAGCCCCAGCATTTT. This codes for CAWSPRQNSNQPQHF. Using reference TRBV30 and TRBJ1-5 for the parts outside the CDR3, the full variable domain is SQTIHQWPATLVQPVGSPLSLECTVEGTSNPNLYWYRQAAGRGLQLLFYSVGIGQISSEVPQNLSASRPQDRQFILSSKKLLLSDSGFYLCAWSPRQNSNQPQHFGDGTRLSIL.

The table lists this clonotype with a count of one. The CDR3: CSAASTGESSYEQYF. In nucleotides, the CDR3 is TGCAGTGCTGCGAGCACAGGGGAGAGCTCCTACGAGCAGTACTTC. V and J are TRBV20-1 and TRBJ2-7; TRBD1 aligns across 7 bases. After removal of 5 bases from V and 0 bases from J, the junction contained 10 bases not matched to a gene. CDR1 is DFQATT and CDR2 is SNEGSKA in the germline V gene (reference sequence). The CDR3 runs 15 residues.

J is TRBJ2-5 and V is TRBV28, with TRBD1 matching 7 bases. The CDR3 has 14 amino acids. V was clipped by 5 bases and J by 5 bases; unmatched bases: 8. The germline CDR1 and CDR2 sequences are MDHEN and SYDVKM. CDR3 bases: TGTGCCAGCAGTATGTCGACAGGGAAGGAGACCCAGTACTTC. This translates into CASSMSTGKETQYF.